The 21 T cell receptor beta chains below come from one sample, sequenced in a study of beta chain features in type 1 diabetes. Findings and caveats of the study: Moderate but significant shortening of TCRB CDR3s was recorded in all four CD4+ subsets from Type 1 diabetes patients.

Their target antigens are unknown. Expressed TCRB transcripts were sequenced after all isolated RNA was converted to cDNA. Assay used: immunoSEQ multiplex PCR; TCRdb lists only in-frame clones, some missing. The sample consists of roughly 280,000 clones, about 24% of them appearing once. Sequenced: naive CD4+ T cells from blood. Receptors originate from a woman aged 30 to 39 with type 1 diabetes.

This clone was observed a few times. V gene TRBV30 combines with J gene TRBJ1-5; D is uncertain. V dropped 1 base and J dropped 5 bases, with 15 bases sitting between them. Germline V gene lookup returns CDR1 GTSNPN and CDR2 SVGIG (reference sequence). CDR3 length: 15 residues. As DNA, the CDR3 is TGTGCCTGGAGTGCCGGGTCCTCAAGAGATCAGCCCCAGCATTTT. It translates to CAWSAGSSRDQPQHF.

This CDR3 reads CASSPWTSKTYEQYF. The CDR3 region has the DNA TGTGCCAGCAGCCCGTGGACTAGCAAAACCTACGAGCAGTACTTC. The V gene is TRBV5-7, the J gene TRBJ2-7; 8 positions agree with TRBD2. TRBV5-7 is assigned to the ORF class and has an uncertain function. The CDR3 sequence is 15 residues long. After removal of 4 bases from V and 2 bases from J, the junction contained 8 bases not matched to a gene.

This rearrangement joins TRBV9 to TRBJ2-1; 8 bases line up with TRBD2. The CDR3 runs 16 residues. Trimming removed 0 bases from V and 5 bases from J; junction bases left unmatched: 7. The germline CDR1 and CDR2 sequences are SGDLS and YYNGEE. The CDR3 loop is CASSVVKREGDNEQFF. The CDR3 DNA sequence: TGTGCCAGCAGCGTAGTCAAACGGGAGGGGGACAATGAGCAGTTCTTC.

The V gene is TRBV9, the J gene TRBJ2-1, with a tentative D call TRBD2 (7 bases). Trimming took 10 bases from V and 4 from J, leaving 12 bases between them. Germline V gene lookup returns CDR1 SGDLS and CDR2 YYNGEE. CDR3 length equals 12 residues. The CDR3 nucleotides are TGTGCCCCCGCGGGGGCATACAATGAGCAGTTCTTC. It encodes CAPAGAYNEQFF.

This clone was picked up a small number of times. The chain uses TRBV30 and TRBJ1-2; weak D call: TRBD1 (6 bases). Germline V gives CDR1 GTSNPN, CDR2 SVGIG (reference sequence). This CDR3 is built from 17 residues. Trimming took 0 bases from V and 5 from J, leaving 22 bases between them. The CDR3: CAWSVPGQGSRFYGYTF. The CDR3 DNA is TGTGCCTGGAGTGTACCGGGCCAGGGGAGTCGATTTTATGGCTACACCTTC.

The chain links TRBV19 to TRBJ2-7, with 8 positions matching TRBD2. V shed 3 bases, J shed 2 bases, and the junction held 3 bases outside the gene matches. The CDR3 sequence is 14 residues long. Germline V gives CDR1 LNHDA, CDR2 SQIVND (reference sequence). The CDR3 loop reads CASSIGGRPYEQYF. CDR3 coding DNA: TGTGCCAGTAGTATCGGCGGGAGGCCCTACGAGCAGTACTTC.

This clone was detected a few times. The rearrangement uses TRBV25-1 and TRBJ2-3; a possible D gene is TRBD1 (6 bases). Germline V gene sequence: CDR1 MGHDK, CDR2 SYGVNS. This CDR3 region has 15 residues. The V end lost 4 bases, the J end lost 2 bases, and 13 bases lay between the germline ends. The CDR3 DNA reads as TGTGCCAGCAGTGCTCTAGACAGGTCCACAGATACGCAGTATTTT. This encodes CASSALDRSTDTQYF.

The V gene is TRBV2, the J gene TRBJ2-3; D not certain. Trimming stripped 1 base from V and 2 bases from J, with 7 bases between. The CDR3 has 14 residues. The germline V gene encodes CDR1 SNHLY and CDR2 FYNNEI. CDR3 in amino acids: CASSEGQATDTQYF. The DNA for the CDR3 is TGTGCCAGCAGTGAAGGGCAGGCCACAGATACGCAGTATTTT. The entire variable domain, with the rest obtained from reference TRBV2 and TRBJ2-3, is as follows: EPEVTQTPSHQVTQMGQEVILRCVPISNHLYFYWYRQILGQKVEFLVSFYNNEISEKSEIFDDQFSVERPDGSNFTLKIRSTKLEDSAMYFCASSEGQATDTQYFGPGTRLTVL.

This clone was seen a few times. The CDR3 is CASSERPGDGEKLFF. In DNA, the CDR3 is TGTGCCAGCAGCGAACGGCCAGGGGATGGGGAAAAACTGTTTTTT. The chain couples TRBV2 to TRBJ1-4; D perhaps matches TRBD1 (6 bases). CDR1 SNHLY and CDR2 FYNNEI come from the germline V gene. V gave up 6 bases and J gave up 8 bases, with 19 bases separating them. The CDR3 consists of 15 residues. Together with reference TRBV2 and TRBJ1-4, the CDR3 gives the full variable domain: EPEVTQTPSHQVTQMGQEVILRCVPISNHLYFYWYRQILGQKVEFLVSFYNNEISEKSEIFDDQFSVERPDGSNFTLKIRSTKLEDSAMYFCASSERPGDGEKLFFGSGTQLSVL.

The chain has TRBV9 and TRBJ2-7, with 9 nucleotides matching TRBD1. V was clipped by 0 bases and J by 4 bases; unmatched bases: 5. The length of the CDR3 is 15 residues. Germline V gives CDR1 SGDLS, CDR2 YYNGEE. CDR3 sequence reads: CASSVGDRELYEQYF. The CDR3 coding sequence is TGTGCCAGCAGCGTAGGGGACAGGGAGTTGTACGAGCAGTACTTC. Full variable domain (missing parts from reference TRBV9 and TRBJ2-7): DSGVTQTPKHLITATGQRVTLRCSPRSGDLSVYWYQQSLDQGLQFLIQYYNGEERAKGNILERFSAQQFPDLHSELNLSSLELGDSALYFCASSVGDRELYEQYFGPGTRLTVT.

In this sample, this clone turned up a few times. The CDR3 bases are TGTGCCAGCAGCCTTAATCGACAGGAGCAAGCTTTCTTT. Translating gives CASSLNRQEQAFF. V gene TRBV7-2 combines with J gene TRBJ1-1, with D maybe TRBD1 (6 bases). Germline CDR1 SGHTA, CDR2 FQGNSA. This CDR3 is 13 amino acids long. The V end lost 5 bases, the J end lost 9 bases, and 16 bases lay between the germline ends. The variable domain in full, completed from reference TRBV7-2 and TRBJ1-1, reads GAGVSQSPSNKVTEKGKDVELRCDPISGHTALYWYRQSLGQGLEFLIYFQGNSAPDKSGLPSDRFSAERTGGSVSTLTIQRTQQEDSAVYLCASSLNRQEQAFFGQGTRLTVV.

The V gene is TRBV2, the J gene TRBJ2-5; TRBD2 aligns across 13 bases. V lost 11 bases, J lost 7 bases, and 7 bases stayed unmatched. The CDR3 length is 13 residues. The germline V gene has CDR1 SNHLY and CDR2 FYNNEI. CDR3 nucleotide sequence: TGTGCCGGTGGACTAGCGGGGGTGGGGACCCAGTACTTC. Protein sequence: CAGGLAGVGTQYF.

V is TRBV10-3 and J is TRBJ2-3; D might be TRBD1 (5 bases). The CDR3 is 14 residues long. Germline V gene lookup returns CDR1 ENHRY and CDR2 SYGVKD. V shed 4 bases and J shed 0 bases, with 8 bases lying between them. This CDR3 is CAISVGASTDTQYF. For the CDR3, the DNA is TGTGCCATCAGTGTTGGGGCTAGCACAGATACGCAGTATTTT.

This clone was found a few times. The same CDR3 arises from other DNA sequences in this sample as well. This sequence joins TRBV7-9 and TRBJ2-7; tentative D call: TRBD1 (6 bases). This CDR3 comprises 12 residues. CDR1 SEHNR and CDR2 FQNEAQ come from the germline V gene (reference sequence). V was trimmed by 4 bases and J by 3 bases, leaving 7 bases between them. This chain's CDR3 is CASSSQGYEQYF. The CDR3 DNA is TGTGCCAGCAGCTCACAGGGCTACGAGCAGTACTTC.

There are a few counts of this clone. CDR3 nucleotide sequence: TGCAGCGTTGTGGGGAGCGGCACCGGGGAGCTGTTTTTT. Protein sequence: CSVVGSGTGELFF. This chain connects TRBV29-1 to TRBJ2-2; D is possibly TRBD2 (5 bases). This CDR3 spans 13 amino acids. V was clipped by 4 bases and J by 4 bases, with 10 bases between them. Germline CDR1 reads SQVTM; CDR2 reads ANQGSEA.

This clone was seen a handful of times. The chain has TRBV19 and TRBJ2-1; D not certain. V was shortened by 1 base and J by 0 bases, with 7 bases between the two germline ends. The CDR3 is 15 residues long. CDR1 is LNHDA and CDR2 is SQIVND in the germline V gene (reference sequence). The CDR3: CASSIARSSYNEQFF. The CDR3 coding sequence is TGTGCCAGTAGTATAGCACGGAGCTCCTACAATGAGCAGTTCTTC.

This clone was observed a handful of times. The V call is TRBV7-9, the J call TRBJ2-7; D gene uncertain. V lost 4 bases and J lost 4, with 11 bases in between. CDR3 length: 13 residues. In germline, CDR1 is SEHNR, CDR2 FQNEAQ (reference sequence). In DNA, the CDR3 is TGTGCCAGCAGCTCCGCCAGGCTGTACGAGCAGTACTTC. It encodes CASSSARLYEQYF.

V usage is TRBV7-9 and J usage is TRBJ1-1; possible D gene TRBD1, 5 bases. This CDR3 has 16 amino acids. V dropped 0 bases and J dropped 1 base, with 12 bases sitting between them. Germline lookup yields CDR1 SEHNR and CDR2 FQNEAQ (reference sequence). The CDR3 reads CASSLAFGAENTEAFF. The CDR3 DNA follows: TGTGCCAGCAGCTTAGCTTTTGGGGCGGAGAACACTGAAGCTTTCTTT.

This clone was recorded a few times. V usage is TRBV5-1 and J usage is TRBJ2-7, with 10 bases matching TRBD2. Looked up from germline, CDR1 is SGHRS and CDR2 is YFSETQ. The CDR3 runs to 14 residues. Losses at the gene ends were 3 bases for V and 2 bases for J; bases not matched to a gene: 2. The CDR3 is CASSSSGRAYEQYF. The CDR3 DNA reads as TGCGCCAGCAGCTCGAGCGGGAGGGCCTACGAGCAGTACTTC.

This clone was recorded a few times. This chain connects TRBV29-1 to TRBJ1-1; D is possibly TRBD1 (5 bases). Germline V CDR1 and CDR2: SQVTM, ANQGSEA. Trimming took 5 bases from V and 6 from J, leaving 16 bases between them. The CDR3 consists of 13 residues. The CDR3 DNA follows: TGCAGCGTTATCCCTTACAGGAGCGCTGAAGCTTTCTTT. Its translation: CSVIPYRSAEAFF.

This clone was detected a few times. The chain is built from TRBV6-4 and TRBJ1-2, with D hard to call. Germline CDR1 reads MRHNA; CDR2 reads SNTAGT. V was clipped by 7 bases and J by 5 bases, with 8 bases between them. The CDR3 spans 11 residues. In nucleotides, the CDR3 is TGTGCCAGCACCACGGGGTATGGCTACACCTTC. This gives the protein CASTTGYGYTF.